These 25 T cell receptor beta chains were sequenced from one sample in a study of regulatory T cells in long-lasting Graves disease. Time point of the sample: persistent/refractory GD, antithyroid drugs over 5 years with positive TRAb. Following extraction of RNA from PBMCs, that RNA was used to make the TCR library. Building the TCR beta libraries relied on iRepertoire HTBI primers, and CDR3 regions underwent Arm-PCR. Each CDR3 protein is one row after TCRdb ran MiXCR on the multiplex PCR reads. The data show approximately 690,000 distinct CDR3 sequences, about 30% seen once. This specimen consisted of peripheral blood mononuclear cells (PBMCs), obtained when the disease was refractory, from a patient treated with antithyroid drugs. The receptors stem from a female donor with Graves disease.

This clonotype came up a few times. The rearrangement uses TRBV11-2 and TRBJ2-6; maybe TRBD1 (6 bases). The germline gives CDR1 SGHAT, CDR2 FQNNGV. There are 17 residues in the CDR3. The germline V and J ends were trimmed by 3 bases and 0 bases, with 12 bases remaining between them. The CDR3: CASSFGQFYSGANVLTF. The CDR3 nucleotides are TGTGCCAGCAGCTTTGGACAGTTCTACTCTGGGGCCAACGTCCTGACTTTC.

The CDR3: CASGRVSSGNTIYF. The CDR3 region has the DNA TGTGCCAGCGGCCGCGTGAGCTCTGGAAACACCATATATTTT. The chain uses TRBV6-1 and TRBJ1-3; D is unclear. The CDR3 spans 14 residues. In germline, CDR1 is MNHNS, CDR2 SASEGT. Trimming pared 8 bases from V and 0 bases from J, leaving 11 bases between.

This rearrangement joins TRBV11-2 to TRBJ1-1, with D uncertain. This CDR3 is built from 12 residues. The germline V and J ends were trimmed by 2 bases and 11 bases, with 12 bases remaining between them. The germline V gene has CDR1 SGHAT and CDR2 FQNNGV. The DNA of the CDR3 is TGTGCCAGCAGCTTAAGCGGGCGTGCGGCTTTCTTT. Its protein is CASSLSGRAAFF. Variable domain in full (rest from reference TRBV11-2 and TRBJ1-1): EAGVAQSPRYKIIEKRQSVAFWCNPISGHATLYWYQQILGQGPKLLIQFQNNGVVDDSQLPKDRFSAERLKGVDSTLKIQPAKLEDSAVYLCASSLSGRAAFFGQGTRLTVV.

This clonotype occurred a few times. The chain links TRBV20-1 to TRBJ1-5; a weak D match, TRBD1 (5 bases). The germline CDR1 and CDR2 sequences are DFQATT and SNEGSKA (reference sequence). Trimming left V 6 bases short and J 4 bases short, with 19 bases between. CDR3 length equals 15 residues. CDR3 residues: CSALGRPGTNQPQHF. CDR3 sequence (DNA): TGCAGTGCCCTAGGGCGGCCAGGGACGAATCAGCCCCAGCATTTT.

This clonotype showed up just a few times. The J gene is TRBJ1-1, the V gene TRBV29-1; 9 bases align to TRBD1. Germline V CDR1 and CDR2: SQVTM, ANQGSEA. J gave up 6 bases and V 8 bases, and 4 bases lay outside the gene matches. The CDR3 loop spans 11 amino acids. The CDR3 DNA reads TGCAGCACCACAGGGGGCCCTGAAGCTTTCTTT. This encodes CSTTGGPEAFF. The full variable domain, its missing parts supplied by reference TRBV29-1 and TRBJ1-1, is SAVISQKPSRDICQRGTSLTIQCQVDSQVTMMFWYRQQPGQSLTLIATANQGSEATYESGFVIDKFPISRPNLTFSTLTVSNMSPEDSSIYLCSTTGGPEAFFGQGTRLTVV.

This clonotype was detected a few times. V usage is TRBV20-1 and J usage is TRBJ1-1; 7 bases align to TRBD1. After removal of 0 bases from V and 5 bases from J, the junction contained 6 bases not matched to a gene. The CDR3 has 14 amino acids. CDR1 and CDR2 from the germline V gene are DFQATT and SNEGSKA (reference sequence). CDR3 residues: CSARDPDRATEAFF. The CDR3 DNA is TGCAGTGCTAGAGATCCTGACAGGGCTACTGAAGCTTTCTTT.

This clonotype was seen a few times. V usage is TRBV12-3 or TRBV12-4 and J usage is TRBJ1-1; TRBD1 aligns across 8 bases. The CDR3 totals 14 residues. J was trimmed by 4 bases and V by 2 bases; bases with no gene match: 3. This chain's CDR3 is CASSLNRGATEAFF. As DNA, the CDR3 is TGTGCCAGCAGTTTAAACAGGGGGGCCACTGAAGCTTTCTTT.

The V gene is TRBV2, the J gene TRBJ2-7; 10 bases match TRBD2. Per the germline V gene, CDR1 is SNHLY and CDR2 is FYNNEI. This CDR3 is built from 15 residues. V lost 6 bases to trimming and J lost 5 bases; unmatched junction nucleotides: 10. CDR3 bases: TGTGCCAGCAGGGACCCTAGCGGGAGTTTCAACGAGCAGTACTTC. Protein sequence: CASRDPSGSFNEQYF.

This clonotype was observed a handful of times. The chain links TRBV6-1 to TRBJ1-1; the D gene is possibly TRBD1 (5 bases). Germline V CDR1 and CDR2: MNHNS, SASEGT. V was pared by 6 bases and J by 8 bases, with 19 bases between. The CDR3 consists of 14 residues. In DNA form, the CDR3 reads TGTGCCAGCAGCATTCCCGGGGCCGACGGAGAAGCTTTCTTT. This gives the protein CASSIPGADGEAFF.

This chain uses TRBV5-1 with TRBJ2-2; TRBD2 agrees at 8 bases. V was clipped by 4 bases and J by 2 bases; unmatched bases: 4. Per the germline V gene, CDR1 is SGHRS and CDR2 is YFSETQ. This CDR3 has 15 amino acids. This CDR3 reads CASSGSGTNTGELFF. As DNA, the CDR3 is TGCGCCAGCAGCGGTAGCGGGACTAACACCGGGGAGCTGTTTTTT.

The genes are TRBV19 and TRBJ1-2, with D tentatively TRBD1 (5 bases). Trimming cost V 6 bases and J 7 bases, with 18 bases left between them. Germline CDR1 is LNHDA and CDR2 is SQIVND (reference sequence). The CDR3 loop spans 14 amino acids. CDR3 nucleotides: TGTGCCAGTAGCATCCAGGGAGGCGAGGTTGGCTACACCTTC. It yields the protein CASSIQGGEVGYTF.

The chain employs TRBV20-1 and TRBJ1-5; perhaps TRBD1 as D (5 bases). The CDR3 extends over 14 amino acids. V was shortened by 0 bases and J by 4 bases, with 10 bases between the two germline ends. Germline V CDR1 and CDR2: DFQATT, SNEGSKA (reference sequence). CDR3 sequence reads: CSARDITGNQPQHF. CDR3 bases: TGCAGTGCTAGAGATATTACAGGAAATCAGCCCCAGCATTTT.

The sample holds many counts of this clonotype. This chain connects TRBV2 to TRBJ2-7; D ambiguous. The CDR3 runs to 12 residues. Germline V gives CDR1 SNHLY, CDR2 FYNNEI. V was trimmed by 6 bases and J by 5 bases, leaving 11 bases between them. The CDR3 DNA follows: TGTGCCAGCAGAGGGATTGGTGACGAGCAGTACTTC. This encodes CASRGIGDEQYF.

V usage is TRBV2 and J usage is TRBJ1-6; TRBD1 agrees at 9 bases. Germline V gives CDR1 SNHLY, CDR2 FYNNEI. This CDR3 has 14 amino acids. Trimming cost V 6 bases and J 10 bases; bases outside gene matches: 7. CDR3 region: CASRHGTGLSPLHF. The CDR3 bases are TGTGCCAGCAGACACGGGACAGGGTTATCACCCCTCCACTTT.

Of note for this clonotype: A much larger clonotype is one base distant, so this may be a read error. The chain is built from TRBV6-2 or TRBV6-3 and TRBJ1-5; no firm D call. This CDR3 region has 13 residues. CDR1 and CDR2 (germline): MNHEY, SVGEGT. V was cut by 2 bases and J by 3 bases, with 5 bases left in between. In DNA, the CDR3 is TGTGCCAGCAGTTACGACCTCAATCAGCCCCAGCATTTT. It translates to CASSYDLNQPQHF.

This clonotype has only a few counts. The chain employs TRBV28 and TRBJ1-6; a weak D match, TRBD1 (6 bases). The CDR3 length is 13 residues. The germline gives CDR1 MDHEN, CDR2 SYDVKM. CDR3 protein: CATQGLRNSPLHF. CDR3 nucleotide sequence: TGTGCTACCCAGGGGTTGAGGAATTCACCCCTCCACTTT.

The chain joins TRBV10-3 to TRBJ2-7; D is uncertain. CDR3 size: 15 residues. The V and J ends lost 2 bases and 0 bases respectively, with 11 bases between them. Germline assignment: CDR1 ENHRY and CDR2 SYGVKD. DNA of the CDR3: TGTGCCATCAGTGAGGGTTCGGAAAGCTCCTACGAGCAGTACTTC. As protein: CAISEGSESSYEQYF.

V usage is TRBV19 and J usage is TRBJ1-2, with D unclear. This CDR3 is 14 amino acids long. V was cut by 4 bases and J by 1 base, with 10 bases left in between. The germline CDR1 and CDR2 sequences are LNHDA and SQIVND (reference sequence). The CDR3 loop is CASSKRGVNYGYTF. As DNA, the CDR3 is TGTGCCAGTAGTAAGCGGGGAGTTAACTATGGCTACACCTTC.

CDR3 loop: CASSTGTGAKAFF. CDR3 DNA: TGTGCCAGCAGTACGGGGACAGGGGCTAAAGCTTTCTTT. The rearrangement uses TRBV12-3 or TRBV12-4 and TRBJ1-1, with 10 bases lining up with TRBD1. Germline trimming cut 5 bases from V and 9 bases from J; bases unmatched to any gene: 6. The CDR3 covers 13 residues.

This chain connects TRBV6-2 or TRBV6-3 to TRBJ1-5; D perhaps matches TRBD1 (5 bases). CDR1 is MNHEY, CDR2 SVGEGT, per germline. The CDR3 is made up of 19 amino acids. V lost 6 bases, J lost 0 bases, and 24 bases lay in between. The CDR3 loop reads CASRHSGSQRGYSNQPQHF. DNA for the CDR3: TGTGCCAGCAGACATTCCGGCTCCCAGAGGGGTTATAGCAATCAGCCCCAGCATTTT.

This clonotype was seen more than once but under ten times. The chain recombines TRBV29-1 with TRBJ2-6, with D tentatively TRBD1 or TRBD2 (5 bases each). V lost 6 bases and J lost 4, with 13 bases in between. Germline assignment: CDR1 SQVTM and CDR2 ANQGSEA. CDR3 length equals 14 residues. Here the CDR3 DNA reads TGCAGCGTGGGGGAGTTAACAGGGGCCAACGTCCTGACTTTC. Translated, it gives CSVGELTGANVLTF.

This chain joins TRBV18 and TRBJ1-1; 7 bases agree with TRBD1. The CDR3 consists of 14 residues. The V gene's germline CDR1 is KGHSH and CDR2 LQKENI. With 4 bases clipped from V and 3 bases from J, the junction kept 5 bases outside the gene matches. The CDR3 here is CASSQTGVDTEAFF. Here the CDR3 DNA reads TGTGCCAGCTCACAAACAGGGGTTGACACTGAAGCTTTCTTT.

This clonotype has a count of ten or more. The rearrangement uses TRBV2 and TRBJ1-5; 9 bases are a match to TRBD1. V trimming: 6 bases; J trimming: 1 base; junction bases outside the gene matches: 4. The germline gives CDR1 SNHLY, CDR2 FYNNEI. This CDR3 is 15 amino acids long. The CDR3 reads CASRGTGPSNQPQHF. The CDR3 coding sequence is TGTGCCAGCAGAGGGACAGGGCCGAGCAATCAGCCCCAGCATTTT.

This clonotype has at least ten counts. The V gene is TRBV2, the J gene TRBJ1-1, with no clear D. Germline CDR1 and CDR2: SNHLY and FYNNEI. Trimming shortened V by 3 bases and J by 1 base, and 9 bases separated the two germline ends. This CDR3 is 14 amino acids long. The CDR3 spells CASSDGQTNTEAFF. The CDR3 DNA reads TGTGCCAGCAGTGATGGCCAGACGAACACTGAAGCTTTCTTT.

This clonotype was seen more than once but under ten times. CDR3 in amino acids: CASSYKGLNTEAFF. As DNA, the CDR3 is TGTGCCAGCAGTTACAAGGGCCTTAACACTGAAGCTTTCTTT. V gene TRBV6-5 combines with J gene TRBJ1-1; unclear D gene. This CDR3 comprises 14 residues. With 2 bases removed from V and 2 bases from J, the gap between germline ends came to 9 bases. Germline CDR1 is MNHEY and CDR2 is SVGAGI.